What follows are 20 T cell receptor beta chains derived from one specimen sequenced in a study of shared clonotypes between healthy human individuals. Clones were read by immunoSEQ multiplex PCR, and TCRdb kept only the in-frame ones, dropping some. Counted here are more than 2 million clones, about 95% occurring once; the ten biggest clones make up about 1.1%. CD45RO-negative, CCR7-selected cells formed the naive CD8 fraction, which excluded terminally differentiated effector memory CD45RA+ cells. Sequences were obtained from naive CD8+ T cells sorted from blood. The receptors originated from a man younger than 35 in good health.

This chain connects TRBV4-1 to TRBJ2-7; the match to TRBD1 covers 7 bases. The J segment lost 4 bases and the V segment lost 4 bases, leaving 10 bases of the junction unmatched. Germline lookup yields CDR1 MGHRA and CDR2 YSYEKL. CDR3 length: 15 amino acids. The CDR3, as DNA: TGCGCCAGCAGCCCGGTTTTGGGACAGCTATACGAGCAGTACTTC. Translating gives CASSPVLGQLYEQYF.

This chain uses TRBV29-1 with TRBJ2-5; no clear D. Trimming shortened V by 4 bases and J by 0 bases, and 12 bases separated the two germline ends. The CDR3 is made up of 14 amino acids. CDR1 and CDR2 from the germline V gene are SQVTM and ANQGSEA. In DNA, the CDR3 is TGCAGCGTTGGGCGAAAACTCCACCAAGAGACCCAGTACTTC. Its protein product is CSVGRKLHQETQYF.

In its sample, this clone was seen once. V is TRBV15 and J is TRBJ2-7; a possible D gene is TRBD2 (6 bases). The CDR3 is 18 residues long. V dropped 2 bases and J dropped 0 bases, with 20 bases sitting between them. Germline V gene lookup returns CDR1 LNHNV and CDR2 YYDKDF (reference sequence). The CDR3 nucleotides are TGTGCCACCAGCAGACCTTACAATGGGACTTCCAGCTCCTACGAGCAGTACTTC. Translating it yields CATSRPYNGTSSSYEQYF.

The V gene is TRBV27, the J gene TRBJ1-6, with TRBD1 identical over 7 bases. With 5 bases clipped from V and 4 bases from J, the junction kept 2 bases outside the gene matches. The length of the CDR3 is 14 residues. Germline CDR1 reads MNHEY; CDR2 reads SMNVEV (reference sequence). CDR3 sequence reads: CASSNRGYNSPLHF. CDR3 nucleotides: TGTGCCAGCAGTAACAGGGGTTATAATTCACCCCTCCACTTT.

The rearrangement links TRBV7-6 to TRBJ2-7, with D tentatively TRBD2 (5 bases). The ends were cut back, 5 bases at V and 5 bases at J, with 13 bases in the middle. The CDR3 covers 13 residues. Germline-derived CDR1 and CDR2 are SGHVS and FNYEAQ. DNA of the CDR3: TGTGCCAGCAGCCTAGAGGGTTCCAACGAGCAGTACTTC. As protein: CASSLEGSNEQYF.

This clone showed up just once. The chain carries TRBV18 and TRBJ2-2; TRBD1 matches at 7 bases. CDR1 is KGHSH, CDR2 LQKENI, per germline. The CDR3 has 17 amino acids. Trimming removed 3 bases from V and 2 bases from J; junction bases left unmatched: 9. CDR3 in amino acids: CASSPGEQGINTGELFF. The DNA of the CDR3 is TGTGCCAGCTCACCGGGGGAACAGGGGATAAACACCGGGGAGCTGTTTTTT.

The chain uses TRBV4-1 and TRBJ1-2, with D uncertain. Germline V gene data show CDR1 as MGHRA and CDR2 as YSYEKL. The CDR3 contains 17 residues. V lost 1 base, J lost 0 bases, and 15 bases lay in between. This chain's CDR3 is CASSQAALPSANYGYTF. CDR3 nucleotides: TGCGCCAGCAGCCAAGCGGCACTCCCGAGCGCTAACTATGGCTACACCTTC.

This rearrangement joins TRBV30 to TRBJ2-1; D unresolved. The CDR3 loop spans 13 amino acids. Trimming removed 2 bases at V and 9 bases at J, with 14 bases between. Germline V gene sequence: CDR1 GTSNPN, CDR2 SVGIG (reference sequence). The CDR3 spells CAWSSGGGGEQFF. DNA of the CDR3: TGTGCCTGGAGTTCCGGTGGTGGCGGTGAGCAGTTCTTC.

This clone is a singleton in its sample. The rearrangement joins TRBV2 to TRBJ2-1; TRBD1 aligns across 7 bases. V shed 9 bases, J shed 3 bases, and the junction held 8 bases outside the gene matches. CDR3 size: 14 residues. Looked up from germline, CDR1 is SNHLY and CDR2 is FYNNEI. The CDR3 DNA sequence: TGTGCCAGTACGACCGGGACAGACTACAATGAGCAGTTCTTC. Its protein is CASTTGTDYNEQFF.

The rearrangement joins TRBV27 to TRBJ2-7; D is possibly TRBD2 (5 bases). CDR3 length: 16 residues. Germline V lookup: CDR1 MNHEY, CDR2 SMNVEV (reference sequence). The V end was cut by 6 bases, the J end by 2 bases, with 20 bases between. The CDR3 DNA sequence: TGTGCCAGCAGCCCAAGCGGAGGAACATTAACCTACGAGCAGTACTTC. It encodes CASSPSGGTLTYEQYF.

As to this clone: This CDR3 is also generated by other DNA sequences in the sample. The chain uses TRBV4-1 and TRBJ2-7; 8 nucleotides align to TRBD1. Trimming at V came to 3 bases and at J to 0 bases, leaving 1 base not matched to a gene. This CDR3 comprises 14 residues. CDR1 and CDR2 from the germline V gene are MGHRA and YSYEKL. DNA of the CDR3: TGCGCCAGCAGCCATGGACAGGGCTCCTACGAGCAGTACTTC. Residues: CASSHGQGSYEQYF.

The rearrangement links TRBV11-1 to TRBJ2-3; D unresolved. V lost 3 bases, J lost 2 bases, and 6 bases lay in between. CDR1 is SGHAT, CDR2 FQDESV, per germline (reference sequence). The CDR3 totals 13 residues. CDR3 sequence: CASSFAHTDTQYF. In DNA, the CDR3 is TGTGCCAGCAGCTTTGCTCACACAGATACGCAGTATTTT.

This sequence joins TRBV7-9 and TRBJ2-5; TRBD1 matches 8 bases. V trimming: 0 bases; J trimming: 5 bases; junction bases outside the gene matches: 8. Germline V gene data show CDR1 as SEHNR and CDR2 as FQNEAQ (reference sequence). CDR3 size: 16 residues. The CDR3 loop is CASSLASGGNRETQYF. The CDR3 nucleotides read TGTGCCAGCAGCTTAGCGTCAGGGGGCAATAGGGAGACCCAGTACTTC.

This chain connects TRBV5-6 to TRBJ2-7; no clear D gene. The CDR3 consists of 14 residues. Trimming pared 2 bases from V and 3 bases from J, leaving 12 bases between. In germline, CDR1 is SGHDT, CDR2 YYEEEE. This CDR3 reads CASSFSSDNYEQYF. The CDR3 coding sequence is TGTGCCAGCAGCTTTTCCAGCGATAACTACGAGCAGTACTTC.

The rearrangement uses TRBV19 and TRBJ2-7, with 8 bases lining up with TRBD2. The CDR3 length is 14 residues. The germline V gene has CDR1 LNHDA and CDR2 SQIVND (reference sequence). Germline trimming cut 10 bases from V and 2 bases from J; bases unmatched to any gene: 10. The CDR3 DNA sequence: TGTGCCACCCAGGTTACTAGCGGACCCTACGAGCAGTACTTC. This sequence encodes CATQVTSGPYEQYF. The whole variable domain, remainder taken from reference TRBV19 and TRBJ2-7, is DGGITQSPKYLFRKEGQNVTLSCEQNLNHDAMYWYRQDPGQGLRLIYYSQIVNDFQKGDIAEGYSVSREKKESFPLTVTSAQKNPTAFYLCATQVTSGPYEQYFGPGTRLTVT.

This clone appeared once. The rearrangement uses TRBV18 and TRBJ1-1; D gene unclear. From germline, CDR1 is KGHSH and CDR2 LQKENI. CDR3 length equals 15 residues. Trimming stripped 3 bases from V and 0 bases from J, with 11 bases between. The CDR3 loop is CASSPRPGMNTEAFF. In nucleotides, the CDR3 is TGTGCCAGCTCACCCCGCCCGGGGATGAACACTGAAGCTTTCTTT.

The chain recombines TRBV5-6 with TRBJ2-1; the match to TRBD1 covers 7 bases. V lost 4 bases, J lost 6 bases, and 10 bases stayed unmatched. Germline V CDR1 and CDR2: SGHDT, YYEEEE. The CDR3 runs 15 residues. In nucleotides, the CDR3 is TGTGCCAGCAGCCCGTTCCTGGGACAGTTCAATGAGCAGTTCTTC. It translates to CASSPFLGQFNEQFF.

This chain uses TRBV14 with TRBJ1-5; D ambiguous. CDR1 is SGHDN, CDR2 FVKESK, per germline. V was trimmed by 0 bases and J by 7 bases, leaving 7 bases between them. The CDR3 is 13 amino acids. The CDR3 DNA is TGTGCCAGCAGCCAAGATAAGAGACAGCCCCAGCATTTT. Protein product: CASSQDKRQPQHF.

The table lists this clone with a count of one. This sample includes further DNA sequences coding for the same CDR3. This chain connects TRBV7-9 to TRBJ2-7; TRBD2 matches at 7 bases. The length of the CDR3 is 13 residues. CDR1 and CDR2 (germline): SEHNR, FQNEAQ (reference sequence). J gave up 6 bases and V 3 bases, and 5 bases lay outside the gene matches. CDR3 DNA: TGTGCCAGCAGCTTGGGCCTAGCGGCCGAGCAGTACTTC. Amino acid sequence: CASSLGLAAEQYF.

This clone was found many times. The chain carries TRBV25-1 and TRBJ2-7; perhaps TRBD1 as D (6 bases). CDR3 size: 14 residues. CDR1 and CDR2 from the germline V gene are MGHDK and SYGVNS. Trimming shortened V by 3 bases and J by 2 bases, and 11 bases separated the two germline ends. In DNA form, the CDR3 reads TGTGCCAGCAGTGACCGGACAGCGACCTACGAGCAGTACTTC. Protein product: CASSDRTATYEQYF.